This T cell receptor (beta chain) was documented in a study of T-cell reconstitution after alpha-beta-depleted transplantation in children. Overall study results and limits: Several hundred expanded graft clones reportedly were the source of alpha-beta T cells about two months after transplant.

The V gene's germline CDR1 is MDHEN and CDR2 SYDVKM. V was shortened by 7 bases and J by 2 bases, with 18 bases between the two germline ends. The CDR3 extends over 15 amino acids. Construction of the TCRbeta library involved unique molecular identifiers. TCRdb reprocessed the PCR reads via MiXCR and lists one record per CDR3 protein. Altogether approximately 1,000,000 distinct CDR3 sequences are present, about 29% being singletons, with the ten largest covering 25% to 35%. Note on this clonotype: The target antigen is unknown.

The sequence derives from a boy younger than two who had a stem cell transplant for SCID, so the T cells may come from the graft donor. The rearrangement links TRBV28 to TRBJ2-7, with D perhaps TRBD2 (7 bases). The sample was PBMCs, mostly from graft donor cells, taken 360 days after TCRalphabeta/CD19-depleted stem cell transplant. This chain's CDR3 is CASTKTGGRTYEQYF. The CDR3 DNA reads TGTGCCAGCACCAAAACGGGGGGCCGTACCTACGAGCAGTACTTC.